The 2 T cell receptor beta chains below all came from one sample that was sequenced in a study of blood T cell repertoires in COVID-19. Assay used: immunoSEQ multiplex PCR; TCRdb lists only in-frame clones, some missing. The data contain over 45,000 clones, roughly four fifths of them singletons. The specimen was peripheral blood. These receptors all come from a human donor in a cohort sampled during active or convalescent COVID-19.

The rearrangement uses TRBV7-9 and TRBJ1-1, with D perhaps matching TRBD1 (6 bases). The V gene lost 1 base and the J gene lost 7 bases, with 13 bases spanning the gap. Looked up from germline, CDR1 is SEHNR and CDR2 is FQNEAQ (reference sequence). This CDR3 has 14 residues. The CDR3 reads CASSLGGGRNEAFF. The CDR3 bases are TGTGCCAGCAGCTTAGGTGGGGGCCGTAATGAAGCTTTCTTT. The variable domain in full, with the rest retrieved from reference TRBV7-9 and TRBJ1-1, is DTGVSQNPRHKITKRGQNVTFRCDPISEHNRLYWYRQTLGQGPEFLTYFQNEAQLEKSRLLSDRFSAERPKGSFSTLEIQRTEQGDSAMYLCASSLGGGRNEAFFGQGTRLTVV.

The chain joins TRBV7-2 to TRBJ2-2; TRBD2 aligns across 8 bases. Germline assignment: CDR1 SGHTA and CDR2 FQGNSA. The CDR3 covers 16 residues. J was trimmed by 5 bases and V by 1 base; bases with no gene match: 6. The CDR3 loop is CASSLGASGYTGELFF. The CDR3 DNA follows: TGTGCCAGCAGCTTAGGGGCTAGCGGGTATACCGGGGAGCTGTTTTTT.